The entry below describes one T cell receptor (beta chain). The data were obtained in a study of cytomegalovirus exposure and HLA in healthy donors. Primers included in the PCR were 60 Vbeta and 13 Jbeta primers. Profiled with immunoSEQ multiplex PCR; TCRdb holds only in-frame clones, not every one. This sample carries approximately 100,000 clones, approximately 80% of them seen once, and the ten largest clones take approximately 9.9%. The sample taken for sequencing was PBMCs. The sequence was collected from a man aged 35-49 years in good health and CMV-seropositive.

The CDR3 DNA reads as TGTGCTAGTGGTTTGGGAACCTACGAGCAGTACTTC. This codes for CASGLGTYEQYF. The chain employs TRBV12-5 and TRBJ2-5; the D is unclear. The end of the DNA aligns better with TRBJ2-7, so the J call may be wrong. There are 12 residues in the CDR3. The V gene's germline CDR1 is LGHNT and CDR2 FRNRAP.